Detailed here is one T cell receptor (beta chain). Its antigen is undetermined. V was pared by 3 bases and J by 3 bases, with 6 bases between. Germline V gives CDR1 MRHNA, CDR2 SNTAGT. The CDR3 sequence is 13 residues long. Some clones are missing from TCRdb's copy, which holds only in-frame ones; the method was immunoSEQ multiplex PCR. Among 70,000 to 95,000 clones, over 65% were seen once, and the ten largest hold approximately 6.4%. The entry originates in a study of radiation and T cells in renal cell carcinoma. Study overall: Nephrectomy followed 15 Gy stereotactic body radiation by 4 weeks. Whole-study findings and limits: Top tumor clonotypes rose in blood 2 weeks post-radiation, then contracted. No pretreatment tumor biopsies were available for baseline clonotypes.

As to time point: baseline pretreatment blood. The treatment: 15 Gy SBRT to primary tumor, nephrectomy 4 weeks later. Radiation-treated patients gave blood at baseline, week 2 and week 4. This TCR was recovered from a man aged 60-69 years with renal cell carcinoma. The chain couples TRBV6-4 to TRBJ1-5; D may be TRBD1 (5 bases). Sequencing was performed on blood, taken from a patient whose treatment included radiotherapy and nephrectomy. The CDR3 spells CASSEGVNQPQHF. The DNA for the CDR3 is TGTGCCAGCAGTGAGGGGGTCAATCAGCCCCAGCATTTT.